A single sample is the source of the 25 T cell receptor beta chains below, sequenced in a study of T cell changes during pregnancy in multiple sclerosis. The protocol was immunoSEQ multiplex PCR, while the TCRdb copy is restricted to in-frame clones and leaves out a portion. The sample carries about 42,000 clones, about 85% recorded once. The sequencing used CD4+ T cells from peripheral blood mononuclear cells, collected in the second trimester of pregnancy. Receptor source: a female donor with multiple sclerosis, enrolled in a pregnancy study.

This clone was picked up a small number of times. The chain employs TRBV30 and TRBJ1-1; D remains ambiguous. This CDR3 comprises 16 residues. The V and J ends lost 0 bases and 4 bases respectively, with 18 bases between them. CDR1 and CDR2 (germline): GTSNPN, SVGIG (reference sequence). CDR3 bases: TGTGCCTGGAGTGTGAGGCTTGTTAGCCGGGGCACTGAAGCTTTCTTT. This encodes CAWSVRLVSRGTEAFF.

This sequence joins TRBV7-2 and TRBJ2-1; 9 positions agree with TRBD2. Germline trimming cut 1 base from V and 6 bases from J; bases unmatched to any gene: 4. Germline lookup yields CDR1 SGHTA and CDR2 FQGNSA. This CDR3 is 15 amino acids long. CDR3: CASSLDSGRSNEQFF. The DNA of the CDR3 is TGTGCCAGCAGCTTAGATAGCGGGAGATCCAATGAGCAGTTCTTC.

CDR3 nucleotide sequence: TGTGCCAGCAGCTTGGGGCAGGCCTCCTACGAGCAGTACTTC. This translates into CASSLGQASYEQYF. The chain carries TRBV7-9 and TRBJ2-7, with D perhaps TRBD1 (5 bases). Germline values: CDR1 SEHNR, CDR2 FQNEAQ (reference sequence). The CDR3 runs 14 residues. V lost 3 bases and J lost 0, with 9 bases in between.

The chain links TRBV4-3 to TRBJ2-7; 7 nucleotides line up with TRBD2. Trimming at V came to 0 bases and at J to 3 bases, leaving 5 bases not matched to a gene. The germline gives CDR1 LGHNA, CDR2 YSLEER. The CDR3 runs to 15 residues. The DNA for the CDR3 is TGCGCCAGCAGCCAAGATCCCGGGAGGAACTACGAGCAGTACTTC. Translation: CASSQDPGRNYEQYF.

The V and J genes are TRBV7-2 and TRBJ1-2; weak D call: TRBD1 (6 bases). There are 15 residues in the CDR3. Germline CDR1 and CDR2: SGHTA and FQGNSA. The ends were cut back, 4 bases at V and 4 bases at J, with 16 bases in the middle. The CDR3 sequence is CASSSPTGIPYGYTF. CDR3 nucleotide sequence: TGTGCCAGCAGCTCACCTACAGGGATCCCCTATGGCTACACCTTC.

The J gene is TRBJ1-1, the V gene TRBV29-1; no definite D call. The CDR3 covers 13 residues. V was clipped by 6 bases and J by 4 bases, with 15 bases between them. The V gene's germline CDR1 is SQVTM and CDR2 ANQGSEA. The CDR3 coding sequence is TGCAGCGTCGCCCGGGTCCAGAGCACTGAAGCTTTCTTT. Its translation: CSVARVQSTEAFF.

The chain uses TRBV6-5 and TRBJ2-1, with 14 bases matching TRBD2. CDR3 length: 13 residues. Germline V gene sequence: CDR1 MNHEY, CDR2 SVGAGI. The trim removed 8 bases at V and 12 bases at J, leaving 6 bases unmatched. Here the CDR3 reads CASGPGLAGAQFF. DNA for the CDR3: TGTGCCAGCGGCCCGGGACTAGCGGGAGCGCAGTTCTTC.

This clone showed up just once. The rearrangement joins TRBV30 to TRBJ1-1; 8 bases align to TRBD1. V lost 1 base to trimming and J lost 0 bases; unmatched junction nucleotides: 4. The CDR3 runs to 15 residues. CDR1 GTSNPN and CDR2 SVGIG come from the germline V gene (reference sequence). For the CDR3, the DNA is TGTGCCTGGAGTGAAAGGACAGGGTTGAACACTGAAGCTTTCTTT. Translated, it gives CAWSERTGLNTEAFF.

This chain uses TRBV11-2 with TRBJ2-7, with 9 bases lining up with TRBD1. Unmatched junction bases numbered 13, after V lost 5 bases and J lost 2 bases. The length of the CDR3 is 17 residues. The germline gives CDR1 SGHAT, CDR2 FQNNGV. In DNA, the CDR3 is TGTGCCAGCAGCCCACGGCGGGGCGACAGGGGGACCTACGAGCAGTACTTC. This translates into CASSPRRGDRGTYEQYF.

The chain combines TRBV4-3 with TRBJ2-3; 8 bases are a match to TRBD2. V shed 0 bases and J 1 base; nucleotides not matched to a gene: 9. The CDR3 is 18 amino acids. Germline V gives CDR1 LGHNA, CDR2 YSLEER. CDR3 loop: CASSQDTPAGARTDTQYF. The DNA for the CDR3 is TGCGCCAGCAGCCAAGATACTCCAGCGGGAGCCCGCACAGATACGCAGTATTTT.

V usage is TRBV5-1 and J usage is TRBJ2-3, with TRBD1 as a possible D gene (6 bases). With 5 bases removed from V and 3 bases from J, the gap between germline ends came to 10 bases. The CDR3 is made up of 13 amino acids. Germline loops: CDR1 SGHRS, CDR2 YFSETQ. DNA for the CDR3: TGCGCCAGCAGGGTGGGGGCTACAGATACGCAGTATTTT. Protein: CASRVGATDTQYF.

The V and J genes are TRBV5-4 and TRBJ2-1; TRBD2 matches 11 bases. This CDR3 is 15 amino acids long. Germline V lookup: CDR1 SGHNT, CDR2 YYREEE (reference sequence). V was pared by 5 bases and J by 4 bases, with 5 bases of the junction left unmatched. The CDR3 loop is CASRASGRSYNEQFF. The CDR3 coding sequence is TGTGCCAGCAGGGCTAGCGGGAGGTCATACAATGAGCAGTTCTTC.

The chain has TRBV21-1 and TRBJ2-1; TRBD2 is taken as the D call from the table, unchecked against the DNA. TRBV21-1 is designated a pseudogene. CDR3 length: 19 residues. The CDR3 reads CASSKALLAGGILYNEQFF. The CDR3 nucleotides read TGTGCCAGCAGCAAAGCGCTACTAGCGGGAGGAATTTTGTATAATGAGCAGTTCTTC.

This rearrangement joins TRBV28 to TRBJ2-1; the D gene is possibly TRBD1 (6 bases). The germline gives CDR1 MDHEN, CDR2 SYDVKM. The CDR3 spans 14 residues. V lost 5 bases and J 8 bases, leaving 16 bases between the germline ends. In DNA, the CDR3 is TGTGCCAGCAGTCTGACAGGCGCCTGGGATGAGCAGTTCTTC. Its protein is CASSLTGAWDEQFF.

This clone was found a few times. V and J are TRBV4-2 and TRBJ2-1; tentative D call: TRBD1 (6 bases). Germline V gene sequence: CDR1 LGHNA, CDR2 YNFKEQ. The V and J ends lost 0 bases and 3 bases respectively, with 9 bases between them. There are 15 residues in the CDR3. CDR3 nucleotides: TGTGCCAGCAGCCAAGATTGGGGGCACTACAATGAGCAGTTCTTC. Its translation is CASSQDWGHYNEQFF.

The chain is built from TRBV25-1 and TRBJ2-2; 9 bases agree with TRBD2. CDR1 and CDR2 (germline): MGHDK, SYGVNS. This CDR3 is 16 amino acids long. Germline trimming cut 3 bases from V and 5 bases from J; bases unmatched to any gene: 7. CDR3 DNA: TGTGCCAGCAGTGATGGGCGGCTAGCGGGAACCGGGGAGCTGTTTTTT. Its translation is CASSDGRLAGTGELFF.

The chain carries TRBV28 and TRBJ1-1; tentative D call: TRBD1 (5 bases). V was trimmed by 11 bases and J by 7 bases, leaving 14 bases between them. Germline V lookup: CDR1 MDHEN, CDR2 SYDVKM. This CDR3 has 11 residues. The CDR3: CAGVAQGEAFF. DNA of the CDR3: TGTGCCGGGGTGGCCCAGGGTGAAGCTTTCTTT.

The CDR3 nucleotides read TGTGCCAGCAGACCCCTGAGCTCCTACAATGAGCAGTTCTTC. Translation gives CASRPLSSYNEQFF. This chain uses TRBV7-8 with TRBJ2-1; D not resolved. CDR3 length: 14 amino acids. The V gene lost 6 bases and the J gene lost 0 bases, with 9 bases spanning the gap. The germline V gene has CDR1 SGHVS and CDR2 FQNEAQ.

The chain joins TRBV5-5 to TRBJ1-2; D is perhaps TRBD1 (6 bases). The germline V gene has CDR1 SGHKS and CDR2 YYEKEE (reference sequence). Trimming pared 6 bases from V and 4 bases from J, leaving 10 bases between. There are 12 residues in the CDR3. DNA for the CDR3: TGTGCCAGCAAACAGGGCCTCTATGGCTACACCTTC. This encodes CASKQGLYGYTF.

V and J are TRBV7-2 and TRBJ2-7; 7 nucleotides agree with TRBD1. Unmatched junction bases numbered 3, after V lost 6 bases and J lost 4 bases. Looked up from germline, CDR1 is SGHTA and CDR2 is FQGNSA. This CDR3 contains 12 residues. The CDR3 region has the DNA TGTGCCAGCAGTTCGGACAGGTACGAGCAGTACTTC. This encodes CASSSDRYEQYF.

The chain recombines TRBV10-3 with TRBJ2-7; 9 bases are a match to TRBD2. The V and J ends lost 0 bases and 3 bases, in that order; junction bases with no gene match: 0. The CDR3 runs to 14 residues. Germline V lookup: CDR1 ENHRY, CDR2 SYGVKD. The CDR3 DNA is TGTGCCATCAGTGAGTCTAGCGGGAGCTACGAGCAGTACTTC. It is translated as CAISESSGSYEQYF.

The rearrangement links TRBV19 to TRBJ2-1, with TRBD2 as a possible D gene (6 bases). V was trimmed by 4 bases and J by 2 bases, leaving 9 bases between them. There are 14 residues in the CDR3. In germline, CDR1 is LNHDA, CDR2 SQIVND (reference sequence). Here the CDR3 DNA reads TGTGCCAGTAGTACCGGGACTGCCTACAATGAGCAGTTCTTC. Translation gives CASSTGTAYNEQFF.

This clone was observed once. V usage is TRBV19 and J usage is TRBJ2-2; tentative D call: TRBD2 (6 bases). V was trimmed by 6 bases and J by 4 bases, leaving 12 bases between them. This CDR3 contains 14 residues. CDR1 and CDR2 from the germline V gene are LNHDA and SQIVND (reference sequence). CDR3 in amino acids: CASRRAGFTGELFF. The CDR3 DNA sequence: TGTGCCAGTAGAAGGGCGGGGTTCACCGGGGAGCTGTTTTTT. Using reference TRBV19 and TRBJ2-2 for the parts outside the CDR3, the full variable domain is DGGITQSPKYLFRKEGQNVTLSCEQNLNHDAMYWYRQDPGQGLRLIYYSQIVNDFQKGDIAEGYSVSREKKESFPLTVTSAQKNPTAFYLCASRRAGFTGELFFGEGSRLTVL.

This clone is labeled medium-sized. The rearrangement uses TRBV4-2 and TRBJ1-3, with a tentative D call TRBD1 (5 bases). V was shortened by 0 bases and J by 6 bases, with 15 bases between the two germline ends. This CDR3 contains 16 residues. CDR1 and CDR2 from the germline V gene are LGHNA and YNFKEQ. The CDR3 DNA reads TGTGCCAGCAGCCAAGATTTTCAGGGAGGGGAAAACACCATATATTTT. It yields the protein CASSQDFQGGENTIYF.

The chain uses TRBV19 and TRBJ1-4; TRBD1 is a possible D gene (5 bases). The CDR3 consists of 15 residues. CDR1 is LNHDA and CDR2 is SQIVND in the germline V gene (reference sequence). Trimming removed 5 bases from V and 7 bases from J, with 17 bases in between. The chain's CDR3 is CASSGNRQQAEKLFF. In DNA, the CDR3 is TGTGCCAGTAGTGGGAACAGGCAACAGGCTGAAAAACTGTTTTTT. The complete variable domain, with remaining parts taken from reference TRBV19 and TRBJ1-4, reads DGGITQSPKYLFRKEGQNVTLSCEQNLNHDAMYWYRQDPGQGLRLIYYSQIVNDFQKGDIAEGYSVSREKKESFPLTVTSAQKNPTAFYLCASSGNRQQAEKLFFGSGTQLSVL.